This T cell receptor beta chain appears in the sequencing data of a study of T cell changes during pregnancy in multiple sclerosis. Some clones are missing from TCRdb's copy, which holds only in-frame ones; the method was immunoSEQ multiplex PCR. The sample lists tens of thousands of clones; 93% were seen once. Trimming left V 4 bases short and J 4 bases short, with 14 bases between. Per the germline V gene, CDR1 is MNHEY and CDR2 is SMNVEV (reference sequence). This CDR3 has 15 residues. This sample comprised CD4+ T cells from peripheral blood mononuclear cells, obtained before pregnancy. The rearrangement uses TRBV27 and TRBJ1-5; maybe TRBD1 (6 bases). The origin of this receptor is a female donor with multiple sclerosis, enrolled in a pregnancy study. The CDR3 sequence is CASSSVQGVNQPQHF. DNA for the CDR3: TGTGCCAGCAGTTCGGTACAGGGTGTTAATCAGCCCCAGCATTTT.